Reported below is one TCR beta chain. What it binds is unknown. The sample is drawn from a study of CD8+ T cells in alopecia areata. General study results and limits: Researchers report lesional scalp, most notably alopecia totalis/universalis, outstripped normal scalp in clonality. Scalp specimens additionally yield sequences from normal skin's resident alphabeta T cells.

Cell sorting was applied to PBMCs, and CD4+ and CD8+ T cells were collected. cDNA prepared by RNA extraction and subsequent reverse transcription served as the template for sequencing. Only in-frame clones appear in the TCRdb table, and some are missing; sequencing was by immunoSEQ multiplex PCR. In the table there are 140,000 to 150,000 clones, 62% of which are singletons. V trimming: 4 bases; J trimming: 5 bases; junction bases outside the gene matches: 18. Per germline, CDR1 SEHNR and CDR2 FQNEAQ (reference sequence). The CDR3 totals 18 residues. V usage is TRBV7-9 and J usage is TRBJ2-5; 8 bases are shared with TRBD1. The sample taken for sequencing was CD8+ T cells sorted from blood. This sequence was found in a human donor in good health. CDR3 DNA: TGTGCCAGCAGCTCACCACTTCCGCAGGGGGCCAAAAGGGAGACCCAGTACTTC. It encodes CASSSPLPQGAKRETQYF.